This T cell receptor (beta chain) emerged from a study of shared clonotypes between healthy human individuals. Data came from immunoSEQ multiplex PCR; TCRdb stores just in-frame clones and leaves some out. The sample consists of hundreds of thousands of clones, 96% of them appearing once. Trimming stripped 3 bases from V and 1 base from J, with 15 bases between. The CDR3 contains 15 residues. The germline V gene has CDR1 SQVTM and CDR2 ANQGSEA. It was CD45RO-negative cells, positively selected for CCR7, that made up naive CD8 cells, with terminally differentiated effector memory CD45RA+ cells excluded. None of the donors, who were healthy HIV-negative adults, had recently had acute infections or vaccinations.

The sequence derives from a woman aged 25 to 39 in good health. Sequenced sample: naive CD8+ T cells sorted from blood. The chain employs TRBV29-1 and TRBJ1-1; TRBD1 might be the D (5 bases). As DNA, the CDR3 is TGCAGCGTTGACAATTCAGGGCGGGGGAACACTGAAGCTTTCTTT. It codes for CSVDNSGRGNTEAFF.